The T cell receptor (beta chain) under discussion was sequenced for a study of OX40 agonist ivuxolimab in advanced cancers. Looking at the study overall: Allowance was made for prior anti-PD-1, anti-PD-L1 or anti-CTLA-4 therapy, and about 44% had some. Overall study findings and caveats: Part of the nonresponder group also had normalized T-cell clonal expansion that was low.

Produced via immunoSEQ multiplex PCR; TCRdb's table is partial and in-frame only. The data contain approximately 76,000 clones, about 89% of them singletons. A note on this clone: Its antigen is undetermined.

This CDR3 region has 16 residues. V was clipped by 2 bases and J by 7 bases, with 21 bases between them. Germline CDR1 MDHEN, CDR2 SYDVKM. This sequence originates from an adult with an advanced solid tumor such as melanoma, head and neck, liver or kidney cancer. The material was CD4+ or CD8+ T cells sorted from blood, obtained in a trial of the OX40 agonist ivuxolimab. The rearrangement uses TRBV28 and TRBJ2-7; the D is unclear. The CDR3, as DNA: TGTGCCAGCAGTTTACTCGTGGTCTCGGAAATGGGGGAGCAGTACTTC. Its translation: CASSLLVVSEMGEQYF.